This T cell receptor (beta chain) was identified in a study of T cell responses to AZD1222 COVID-19 vaccine. Generated by immunoSEQ multiplex PCR, the TCRdb table keeps only in-frame clones and is missing some. The sample has about 150,000 clones; approximately 90% are singletons. Germline CDR1 reads KGHSH; CDR2 reads LQKENI. V dropped 4 bases and J dropped 4 bases, with 13 bases sitting between them. The CDR3 runs 14 residues. The genes are TRBV18 and TRBJ1-1; D is uncertain. This specimen consisted of peripheral blood, obtained on day 0 of AZD1222 vaccination. This sequence was found in an adult in good health. The CDR3 DNA reads as TGTGCCAGCTCACTAAGGCTGGACGCCACTGAAGCTTTCTTT. Protein: CASSLRLDATEAFF.